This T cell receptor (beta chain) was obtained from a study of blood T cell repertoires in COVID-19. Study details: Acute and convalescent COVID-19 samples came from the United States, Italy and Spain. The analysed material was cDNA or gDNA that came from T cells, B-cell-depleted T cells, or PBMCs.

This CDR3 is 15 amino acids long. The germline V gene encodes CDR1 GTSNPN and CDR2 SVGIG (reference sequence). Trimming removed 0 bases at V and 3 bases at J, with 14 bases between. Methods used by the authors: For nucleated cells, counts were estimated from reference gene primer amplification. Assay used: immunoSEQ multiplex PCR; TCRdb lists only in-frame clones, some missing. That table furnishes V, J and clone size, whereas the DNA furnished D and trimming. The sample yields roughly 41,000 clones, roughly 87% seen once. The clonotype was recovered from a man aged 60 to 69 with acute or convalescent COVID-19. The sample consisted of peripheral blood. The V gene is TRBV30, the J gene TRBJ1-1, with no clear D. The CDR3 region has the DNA TGTGCCTGGAGTGTTCCCCCTGAGAGTTACACTGAAGCTTTCTTT. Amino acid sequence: CAWSVPPESYTEAFF.